This TCR beta chain was sequenced for a study of T cells in Graves' hyperthyroidism and ophthalmopathy. This CDR3 has 16 amino acids. Looked up from germline, CDR1 is SGHTA and CDR2 is FQGNSA. V shed 0 bases and J shed 1 base, with 12 bases lying between them. Researchers amplified the TCR beta CDR3 regions from RNA transcripts. RT-PCR in the first round (using the HTBI primer set) targeted the TCR CDR3. TCRdb re-analysed the multiplex PCR reads in MiXCR, keeping a single row per CDR3 protein. The data show roughly 500,000 distinct CDR3 sequences, 46% seen once. The receptor was derived from an adult woman with Graves' disease, either hyperthyroidism or ophthalmopathy (not recorded which). The chain is built from TRBV7-2 and TRBJ1-1; TRBD1 might be the D (5 bases). Sequencing input: peripheral blood or thyroid tissue (not recorded which). CDR3 region: CASSLAIDSANTEAFF. The CDR3 nucleotides are TGTGCCAGCAGCTTAGCGATAGACAGCGCGAACACTGAAGCTTTCTTT.